Following are 3 T cell receptor beta chains from one sample sequenced in a study of graft-versus-host responses after intestinal transplantation. Sequencing was performed with immunoSEQ multiplex PCR; in TCRdb, only in-frame clones are kept and a portion is missing. The sample has about 47,000 clones, 85% to 95% seen once. Sequencing was performed on PBMCs, taken roughly 760 days after a first intestinal transplant, on the day of a second. The origin of the receptors is a human patient who received an intestinal transplant, so some T cells may come from the graft donor.

The rearrangement joins TRBV7-8 to TRBJ1-3; 10 nucleotides line up with TRBD1. V lost 4 bases and J lost 2; bases outside the gene matches: 2. CDR1 is SGHVS and CDR2 is FQNEAQ in the germline V gene. The CDR3 has 15 amino acids. CDR3 DNA sequence: TGTGCCAGCAGCTCCGGGACAGGGGCTGGAAACACCATATATTTT. This encodes CASSSGTGAGNTIYF.

This chain uses TRBV27 with TRBJ2-4, with a weak D call TRBD1 (5 bases). V lost 4 bases to trimming and J lost 0 bases, with 7 bases between them. In germline, CDR1 is MNHEY, CDR2 SMNVEV (reference sequence). The CDR3 is 14 amino acids. CDR3 residues: CASSSTVAKNIQYF. As DNA, the CDR3 is TGTGCCAGCAGTTCGACAGTAGCCAAAAACATTCAGTACTTC.

The CDR3 protein is CASSPSSGDTAEAFF. The CDR3, as DNA: TGTGCCAGCAGCCCTTCCTCGGGGGATACGGCTGAAGCTTTCTTT. The J gene is TRBJ1-1, the V gene TRBV6-5, with a tentative D call TRBD1 (5 bases). The CDR3 sequence is 15 residues long. The germline CDR1 and CDR2 sequences are MNHEY and SVGAGI. V was cut by 6 bases and J by 6 bases, with 20 bases left in between.